This T cell receptor beta chain was recorded in a study of blood T cell repertoires in COVID-19. Recruits, aged roughly 18 to 95 years, lived in 24 US areas. Participant-reported clinical history was the basis for cohort assignment. All recovered Cohort 3 donors got two negative PCRs, got clearance, or saw symptom resolution. This clone was recorded once. Germline CDR1 reads SGHDT; CDR2 reads YYEEEE. The V end lost 4 bases, the J end lost 4 bases, and 6 bases lay between the germline ends. The CDR3 spans 12 residues. Produced via immunoSEQ multiplex PCR; TCRdb's table is partial and in-frame only. The profile shows roughly 330,000 clones, around 86% of them singletons.

The receptor was isolated from a woman aged 18-35 years who had recovered from COVID-19. Sequenced input: PBMCs or T cells enriched from blood (not recorded which). V and J are TRBV5-6 and TRBJ1-3; D gene ambiguous. The CDR3 DNA sequence: TGTGCCAGCAGCCCCATCGGAAACACCATATATTTT. Translated: CASSPIGNTIYF.